Sequencing of this T cell receptor beta chain was carried out in a study of cytomegalovirus exposure and HLA in healthy donors. PCR was performed using 60 Vbeta and 13 Jbeta primers. The assay was immunoSEQ multiplex PCR, and TCRdb's table has in-frame clones only and misses some. The table shows about 120,000 clones, with more than 60% occurring only once. Sequenced sample: PBMCs. This sequence was found in a female donor in good health and CMV-seronegative.

CDR3: CASSLRQLYGYTF. The CDR3 DNA follows: TGTGCCAGCAGCTTACGACAGCTTTATGGCTACACCTTC. J is TRBJ1-2 and V is TRBV7-8; a weak D match, TRBD1 (5 bases). Germline-derived CDR1 and CDR2 are SGHVS and FQNEAQ. CDR3 size: 13 residues. V shed 2 bases and J shed 5 bases, with 9 bases lying between them.